The 9 T cell receptor beta chains below all came from one sample that was sequenced in a study of blood T cell repertoires in COVID-19. Sequencing was performed with immunoSEQ multiplex PCR; in TCRdb, only in-frame clones are kept and a portion is missing. The sample carries under 75,000 clones, 85% to 90% recorded once. Sequenced sample: peripheral blood. Every receptor here comes from a woman aged 80 or over with active COVID-19.

The rearrangement joins TRBV29-1 to TRBJ2-5; 9 nucleotides line up with TRBD2. CDR1 is SQVTM, CDR2 ANQGSEA, per germline. This CDR3 contains 15 residues. Germline trimming cut 4 bases from V and 4 bases from J; bases unmatched to any gene: 10. The CDR3 DNA reads as TGCAGCGTTGTAATCGTAGCGGGGGTAGGAGAGACCCAGTACTTC. Its protein product is CSVVIVAGVGETQYF.

The V and J genes are TRBV6-2 or TRBV6-3 and TRBJ1-5; weak D call: TRBD1 (5 bases). Trimming shortened V by 2 bases and J by 3 bases, and 14 bases separated the two germline ends. Germline V gives CDR1 MNHEY, CDR2 SVGEGT. The CDR3 is 16 amino acids. The CDR3 protein is CASSYGGSPNNQPQHF. CDR3 sequence (DNA): TGTGCCAGCAGTTACGGGGGGTCCCCCAACAATCAGCCCCAGCATTTT.

The V and J genes are TRBV10-3 and TRBJ1-2; D unresolved. V was cut by 1 base and J by 0 bases, with 6 bases left in between. The CDR3 loop spans 14 amino acids. Germline CDR1 and CDR2: ENHRY and SYGVKD. The CDR3 nucleotides read TGTGCCATCAGTGAGTGGCAGGCTAACTATGGCTACACCTTC. This sequence encodes CAISEWQANYGYTF.

Written as DNA, the CDR3 is TGTGCCAGCTCACCAGGGGTGGGGCCCTACGAGCAGTACTTC. Its translation: CASSPGVGPYEQYF. V usage is TRBV18 and J usage is TRBJ2-7; possible D gene TRBD1, 5 bases. V was trimmed by 2 bases and J by 2 bases, leaving 10 bases between them. The CDR3 totals 14 residues. CDR1 and CDR2 from the germline V gene are KGHSH and LQKENI.

J is TRBJ2-3 and V is TRBV29-1, with 9 bases fitting TRBD2. The CDR3 runs 10 residues. The V gene's germline CDR1 is SQVTM and CDR2 ANQGSEA. The V segment lost 7 bases and the J segment 10 bases; nucleotides outside the gene matches: 3. The CDR3 is CSASGDPQYF. In nucleotides, the CDR3 is TGCAGCGCTAGCGGGGACCCGCAGTATTTT.

The V and J genes are TRBV7-9 and TRBJ1-4; D is unclear. CDR3 size: 15 residues. V lost 4 bases to trimming and J lost 8 bases, with 17 bases between them. The germline CDR1 and CDR2 sequences are SEHNR and FQNEAQ (reference sequence). The CDR3 DNA is TGTGCCAGCAGCTCCCCCAAAGACCTCGGGGAAAAACTGTTTTTT. Amino acids: CASSSPKDLGEKLFF.

The V gene is TRBV29-1, the J gene TRBJ2-2, with D perhaps TRBD2 (6 bases). The CDR3 contains 11 residues. Germline CDR1 SQVTM, CDR2 ANQGSEA. V was shortened by 7 bases and J by 4 bases, with 7 bases between the two germline ends. The CDR3 protein is CSAGGTGELFF. The CDR3 bases are TGCAGCGCCGGGGGCACCGGGGAGCTGTTTTTT.

The genes are TRBV28 and TRBJ2-1; the match to TRBD2 covers 8 bases. The V segment lost 6 bases and the J segment 8 bases; nucleotides outside the gene matches: 9. The CDR3 is made up of 14 amino acids. Per the germline V gene, CDR1 is MDHEN and CDR2 is SYDVKM. CDR3 in amino acids: CASSIGTRGDEQFF. The CDR3 DNA sequence: TGTGCCAGCAGCATCGGGACTAGGGGCGATGAGCAGTTCTTC.

The chain recombines TRBV7-2 with TRBJ2-1; 12 bases are a match to TRBD2. This CDR3 spans 16 amino acids. With V trimmed by 0 bases and J by 6 bases, 3 bases remained unmatched. Germline assignment: CDR1 SGHTA and CDR2 FQGNSA. CDR3 residues: CASSLASSGGVNEQFF. Written as DNA, the CDR3 is TGTGCCAGCAGCTTAGCCTCTAGCGGGGGGGTCAATGAGCAGTTCTTC.